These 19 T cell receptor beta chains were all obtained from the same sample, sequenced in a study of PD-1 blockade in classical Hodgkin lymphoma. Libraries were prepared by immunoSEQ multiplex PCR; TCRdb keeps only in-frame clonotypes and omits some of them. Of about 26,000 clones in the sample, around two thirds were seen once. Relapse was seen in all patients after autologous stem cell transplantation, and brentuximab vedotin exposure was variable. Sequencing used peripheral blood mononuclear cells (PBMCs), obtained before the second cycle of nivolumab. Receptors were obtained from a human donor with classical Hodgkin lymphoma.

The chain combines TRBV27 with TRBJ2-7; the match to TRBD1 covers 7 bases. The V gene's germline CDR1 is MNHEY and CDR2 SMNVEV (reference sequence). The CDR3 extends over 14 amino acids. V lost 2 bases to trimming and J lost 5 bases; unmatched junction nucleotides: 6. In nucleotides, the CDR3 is TGTGCCAGCAGTTTACCTGGACAGGTTAACGAGCAGTACTTC. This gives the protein CASSLPGQVNEQYF.

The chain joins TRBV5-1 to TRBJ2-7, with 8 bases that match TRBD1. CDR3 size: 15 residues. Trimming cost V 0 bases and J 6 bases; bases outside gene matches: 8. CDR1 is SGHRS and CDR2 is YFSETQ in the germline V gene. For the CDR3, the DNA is TGCGCCAGCAGCTTGGATACAGGGGGACGGAGCGAGCAGTACTTC. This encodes CASSLDTGGRSEQYF.

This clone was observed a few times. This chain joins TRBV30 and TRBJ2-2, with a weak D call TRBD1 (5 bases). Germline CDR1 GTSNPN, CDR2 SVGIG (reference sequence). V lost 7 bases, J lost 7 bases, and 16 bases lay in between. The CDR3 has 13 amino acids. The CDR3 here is CALNYQGFGELFF. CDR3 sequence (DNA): TGTGCCTTGAATTACCAGGGCTTCGGGGAGCTGTTTTTT. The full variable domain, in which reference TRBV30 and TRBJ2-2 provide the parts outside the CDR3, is SQTIHQWPATLVQPVGSPLSLECTVEGTSNPNLYWYRQAAGRGLQLLFYSVGIGQISSEVPQNLSASRPQDRQFILSSKKLLLSDSGFYLCALNYQGFGELFFGEGSRLTVL.

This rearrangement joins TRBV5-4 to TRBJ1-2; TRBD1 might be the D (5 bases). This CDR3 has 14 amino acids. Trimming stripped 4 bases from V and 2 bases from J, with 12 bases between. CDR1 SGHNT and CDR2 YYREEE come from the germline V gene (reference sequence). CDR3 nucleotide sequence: TGTGCCAGCAGCCTACTGACAGAGAACTATGGCTACACCTTC. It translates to CASSLLTENYGYTF. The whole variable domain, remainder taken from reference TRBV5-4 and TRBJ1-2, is ETGVTQSPTHLIKTRGQQVTLRCSSQSGHNTVSWYQQALGQGPQFIFQYYREEENGRGNFPPRFSGLQFPNYSSELNVNALELDDSALYLCASSLLTENYGYTFGSGTRLTVV.

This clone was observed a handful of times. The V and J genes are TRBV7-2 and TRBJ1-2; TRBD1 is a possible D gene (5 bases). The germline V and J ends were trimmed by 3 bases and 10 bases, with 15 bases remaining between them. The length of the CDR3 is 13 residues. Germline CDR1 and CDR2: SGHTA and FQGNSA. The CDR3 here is CASSFFRDGFYTF. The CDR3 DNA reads TGTGCCAGCAGCTTTTTCCGGGACGGGTTCTACACCTTC.

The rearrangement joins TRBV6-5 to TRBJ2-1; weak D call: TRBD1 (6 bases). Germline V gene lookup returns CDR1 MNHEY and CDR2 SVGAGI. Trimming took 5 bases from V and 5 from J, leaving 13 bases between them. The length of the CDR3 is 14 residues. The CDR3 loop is CASSPGAADNEQFF. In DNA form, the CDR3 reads TGTGCCAGCAGTCCAGGGGCCGCAGACAATGAGCAGTTCTTC.

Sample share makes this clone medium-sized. CDR3: CASSLSERVYPTNEKLFF. The CDR3 DNA sequence: TGTGCCAGCAGTTTATCGGAGAGGGTTTACCCAACTAATGAAAAACTGTTTTTT. The V gene is TRBV27, the J gene TRBJ1-4; D call uncertain. Germline-derived CDR1 and CDR2 are MNHEY and SMNVEV (reference sequence). CDR3 length: 18 amino acids. Trimming pared 0 bases from V and 0 bases from J, leaving 14 bases between.

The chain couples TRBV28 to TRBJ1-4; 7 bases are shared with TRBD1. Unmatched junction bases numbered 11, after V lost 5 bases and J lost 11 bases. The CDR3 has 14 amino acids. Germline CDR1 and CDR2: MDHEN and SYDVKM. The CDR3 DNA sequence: TGTGCCAGCAGTACAACTCGACAGGGAGGTAAACTGTTTTTT. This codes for CASSTTRQGGKLFF.

The CDR3 coding sequence is TGTGCCAGTAGTGATCCTGGGGAAAGCTCCTACGAGCAGTACTTC. Its protein is CASSDPGESSYEQYF. V is TRBV19 and J is TRBJ2-7; D uncertain. The CDR3 is 15 amino acids. V was shortened by 5 bases and J by 0 bases, with 14 bases between the two germline ends. CDR1 is LNHDA, CDR2 SQIVND, per germline (reference sequence).

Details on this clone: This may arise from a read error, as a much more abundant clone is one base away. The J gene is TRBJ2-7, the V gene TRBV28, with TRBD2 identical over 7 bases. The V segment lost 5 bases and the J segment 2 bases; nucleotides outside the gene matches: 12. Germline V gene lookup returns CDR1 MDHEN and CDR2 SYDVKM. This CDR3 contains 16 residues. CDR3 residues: CASSPLGEGPTYEQYF. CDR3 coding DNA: TGTGCCAGCAGTCCCCTAGGGGAGGGGCCGACCTACGAGCAGTACTTC.

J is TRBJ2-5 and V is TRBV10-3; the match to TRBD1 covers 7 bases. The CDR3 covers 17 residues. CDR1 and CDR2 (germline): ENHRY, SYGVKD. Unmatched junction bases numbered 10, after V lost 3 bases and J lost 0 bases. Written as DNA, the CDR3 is TGTGCCATCAGTGACCTAAATGGGACAGTCTACCAAGAGACCCAGTACTTC. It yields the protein CAISDLNGTVYQETQYF.

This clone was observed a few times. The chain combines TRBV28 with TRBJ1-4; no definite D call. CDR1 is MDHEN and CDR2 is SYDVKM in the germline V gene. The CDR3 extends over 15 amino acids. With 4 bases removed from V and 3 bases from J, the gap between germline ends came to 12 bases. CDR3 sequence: CASSSPGGANEKLFF. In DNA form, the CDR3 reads TGTGCCAGCAGTTCCCCAGGAGGTGCTAATGAAAAACTGTTTTTT.

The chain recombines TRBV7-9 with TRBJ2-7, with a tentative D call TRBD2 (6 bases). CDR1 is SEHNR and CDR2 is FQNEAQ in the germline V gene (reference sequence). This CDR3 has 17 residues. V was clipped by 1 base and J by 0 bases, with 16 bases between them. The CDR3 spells CASSLVTIRDFSYEQYF. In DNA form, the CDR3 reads TGTGCCAGCAGCTTAGTCACGATAAGGGACTTCTCCTACGAGCAGTACTTC.

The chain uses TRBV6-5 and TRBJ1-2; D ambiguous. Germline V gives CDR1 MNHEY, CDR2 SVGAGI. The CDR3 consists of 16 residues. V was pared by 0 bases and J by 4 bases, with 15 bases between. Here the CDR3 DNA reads TGTGCCAGCAGTTACTCGGTGCTTTTGGGCGGCTATGGCTACACCTTC. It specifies CASSYSVLLGGYGYTF.

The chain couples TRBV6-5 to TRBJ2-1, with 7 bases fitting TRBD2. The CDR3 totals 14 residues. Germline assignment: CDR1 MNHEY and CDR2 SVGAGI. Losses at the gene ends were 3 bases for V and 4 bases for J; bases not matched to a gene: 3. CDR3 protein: CASSYGDYYNEQFF. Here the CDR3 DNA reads TGTGCCAGCAGTTATGGGGACTATTACAATGAGCAGTTCTTC.

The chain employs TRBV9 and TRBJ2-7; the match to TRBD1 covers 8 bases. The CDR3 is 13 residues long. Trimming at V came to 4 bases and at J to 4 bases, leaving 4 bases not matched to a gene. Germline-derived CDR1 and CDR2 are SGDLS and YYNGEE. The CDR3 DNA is TGTGCCAGCAGCCTGACAGGGGAGTACGAGCAGTACTTC. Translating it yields CASSLTGEYEQYF. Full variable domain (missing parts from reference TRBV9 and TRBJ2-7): DSGVTQTPKHLITATGQRVTLRCSPRSGDLSVYWYQQSLDQGLQFLIQYYNGEERAKGNILERFSAQQFPDLHSELNLSSLELGDSALYFCASSLTGEYEQYFGPGTRLTVT.

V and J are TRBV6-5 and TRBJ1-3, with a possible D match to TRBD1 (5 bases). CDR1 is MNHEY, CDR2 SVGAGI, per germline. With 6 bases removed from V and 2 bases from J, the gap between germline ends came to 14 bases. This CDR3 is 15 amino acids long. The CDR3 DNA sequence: TGTGCCAGCAGCGGGGGGTCGGAGGCTGGAAACACCATATATTTT. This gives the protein CASSGGSEAGNTIYF.

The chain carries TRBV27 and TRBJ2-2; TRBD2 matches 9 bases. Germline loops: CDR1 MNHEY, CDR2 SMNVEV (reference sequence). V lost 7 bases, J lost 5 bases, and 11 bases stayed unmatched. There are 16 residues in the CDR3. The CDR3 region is CASTISGTSKTGELFF. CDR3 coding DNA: TGTGCCAGCACCATTTCCGGGACTAGCAAAACCGGGGAGCTGTTTTTT.

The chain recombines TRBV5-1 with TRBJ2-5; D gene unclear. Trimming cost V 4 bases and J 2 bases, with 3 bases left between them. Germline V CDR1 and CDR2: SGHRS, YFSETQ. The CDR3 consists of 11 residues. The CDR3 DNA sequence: TGCGCCAGCAGCACTCAAGAGACCCAGTACTTC. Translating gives CASSTQETQYF.